This T cell receptor beta chain was found in a study of brain T cells in children with intractable seizures. Study observations and caveats: Patients' HCMV serostatus was unknown; virus specificity rests on CDR3 similarity alone.

V shed 6 bases and J shed 6 bases, with 15 bases lying between them. CDR1 and CDR2 (germline): LNHDA, SQIVND (reference sequence). The CDR3 contains 13 residues. As concerns this clone: Its specificity is not known.

Repertoires were generated with immunoSEQ multiplex PCR, while TCRdb's copy carries only in-frame clones and drops some. The sample shows about 80,000 clones, about 93% of them seen only once. Pre-surgery treatment included at least one anti-epileptic drug. The TCR originated in a girl aged 2 to 10 with Rasmussen encephalitis and intractable seizures. This specimen was peripheral blood, taken at surgery. The chain recombines TRBV19 with TRBJ2-7; a weak D match, TRBD1 (6 bases). As DNA, the CDR3 is TGTGCCAGTAGACCCGGGACATCTGGCGAGCAGTACTTC. The encoded protein is CASRPGTSGEQYF.